Listed below are T cell receptor beta chains from one sample, sequenced in a study of shared clonotypes between healthy human individuals. Only in-frame clones appear in the TCRdb table, and some are missing; sequencing was by immunoSEQ multiplex PCR. The table has approximately 1.5 million clones, 95% to 99% seen once; the top ten hold 0.45%. Source material: naive CD4+ T cells sorted from blood. Receptor source: a man aged 30 to 45 in good health. CDR3s include the opening cysteine and the closing phenylalanine or tryptophan. Each record gives: D gene, clone size, V gene, J gene, CDR3 DNA, CDR3 protein. D genes are given only for firm matches. Not all rows give a size; the values are once, few, many and, for expanded clones, a class.

D gene: TRBD2
clone size: .
V gene: TRBV18
J gene: TRBJ2-7
CDR3 DNA: TGTGCCAGCTCACCATCGGCTAGCGGGATTACCTCGGGCGAGCAGTACTTC
CDR3 protein: CASSPSASGITSGEQYF

D gene: TRBD2
clone size: .
V gene: TRBV27
J gene: TRBJ2-2
CDR3 DNA: TGTGCCAGCAGTGTAAGGGGACTAGCGTTACCACAAGGGACCGGGGAGCTGTTTTTT
CDR3 protein: CASSVRGLALPQGTGELFF

D gene: .
clone size: .
V gene: TRBV27
J gene: TRBJ2-7
CDR3 DNA: TGTGCCAGCAGTTCCCTTAGCGCCTCCTACGAGCAGTACTTC
CDR3 protein: CASSSLSASYEQYF

D gene: .
clone size: .
V gene: TRBV9
J gene: TRBJ2-1
CDR3 DNA: TGTGCCAGCAGCGTGCGGGTCTCCTACAATGAGCAGTTCTTC
CDR3 protein: CASSVRVSYNEQFF

D gene: .
clone size: .
V gene: TRBV5-1
J gene: TRBJ2-7
CDR3 DNA: TGCGCCAGCAGCGCGGATACCTACGAGCAGTACTTC
CDR3 protein: CASSADTYEQYF

D gene: TRBD1
clone size: .
V gene: TRBV18
J gene: TRBJ1-2
CDR3 DNA: TGTGCCAGCTCAATCAGGGACAGTGCAGCTAACTATGGCTACACCTTC
CDR3 protein: CASSIRDSAANYGYTF

D gene: .
clone size: .
V gene: TRBV29-1
J gene: TRBJ2-1
CDR3 DNA: TGCAGCTACGCCCCTGGTCCCCTGAACAATGAGCAGTTCTTC
CDR3 protein: CSYAPGPLNNEQFF

D gene: .
clone size: .
V gene: TRBV28
J gene: TRBJ1-5
CDR3 DNA: TGTGCCAGCAGATACTCAGTCCTGAGCAATCAGCCCCAGCATTTT
CDR3 protein: CASRYSVLSNQPQHF

D gene: .
clone size: .
V gene: TRBV5-1
J gene: TRBJ1-2
CDR3 DNA: TGCGCCAGTAGCGGCGGGGACTACTTAGGCTACACCTTC
CDR3 protein: CASSGGDYLGYTF

D gene: .
clone size: .
V gene: TRBV20-1
J gene: TRBJ2-7
CDR3 DNA: TGCAGTGCTAGAGTAACAGGAGAGCAGTACTTC
CDR3 protein: CSARVTGEQYF

D gene: .
clone size: .
V gene: TRBV30
J gene: TRBJ2-1
CDR3 DNA: TGTGCCTGGGGCAGCTACAATGAGCAGTTCTTC
CDR3 protein: CAWGSYNEQFF

D gene: .
clone size: .
V gene: TRBV11-3
J gene: TRBJ1-1
CDR3 DNA: TGTGCCAGCAGCTTAGGCGCGGCGAACACTGAAGCTTTCTTT
CDR3 protein: CASSLGAANTEAFF

D gene: TRBD1
clone size: .
V gene: TRBV2
J gene: TRBJ2-7
CDR3 DNA: TGTGCCAGCAGTTGGGACAGGGCTTCCTACGAGCAGTACTTC
CDR3 protein: CASSWDRASYEQYF

D gene: TRBD2
clone size: .
V gene: TRBV6-1
J gene: TRBJ2-1
CDR3 DNA: TGTGCCAGCTCTGAAGCGGGACTAGCGGGAGTAGGTGAGCAGTTCTTC
CDR3 protein: CASSEAGLAGVGEQFF

D gene: TRBD2
clone size: once
V gene: TRBV7-2
J gene: TRBJ2-1
CDR3 DNA: TGTGCCAGCAGCTTAGCTTTTTCACTAGCGGGAGACAATGAGCAGTTCTTC
CDR3 protein: CASSLAFSLAGDNEQFF

D gene: .
clone size: .
V gene: TRBV5-4
J gene: TRBJ2-2
CDR3 DNA: TGTGCCAGCAGCTTGTGGATAGTAGGAAACACCGGGGAGCTGTTTTTT
CDR3 protein: CASSLWIVGNTGELFF

D gene: TRBD1
clone size: .
V gene: TRBV15
J gene: TRBJ1-3
CDR3 DNA: TGTGCCACCAGCAGAGGACAGGGAGATCGAAACACCATATATTTT
CDR3 protein: CATSRGQGDRNTIYF

D gene: TRBD1
clone size: .
V gene: TRBV19
J gene: TRBJ1-1
CDR3 DNA: TGTGCCAGTCGTATACAGGGGGCAGGAACTGAAGCTTTCTTT
CDR3 protein: CASRIQGAGTEAFF

D gene: TRBD1
clone size: .
V gene: TRBV6-5
J gene: TRBJ2-3
CDR3 DNA: TGTGCCAGCAGTTACGGGGGCAGGGGGCAAGATACGCAGTATTTT
CDR3 protein: CASSYGGRGQDTQYF

D gene: .
clone size: once
V gene: TRBV11-2
J gene: TRBJ2-1
CDR3 DNA: TGTGCCAGCAGCTCCGGGGCCGGGAATGAGCAGTTCTTC
CDR3 protein: CASSSGAGNEQFF

D gene: .
clone size: .
V gene: TRBV19
J gene: TRBJ2-7
CDR3 DNA: TGTGCCAGCGCAGCCGAACGCTACGAGCAGTACTTC
CDR3 protein: CASAAERYEQYF

D gene: .
clone size: .
V gene: TRBV2
J gene: TRBJ2-7
CDR3 DNA: TGTGCCAGCAGACGCACTAGTACCTACGAGCAGTACTTC
CDR3 protein: CASRRTSTYEQYF

D gene: TRBD1
clone size: .
V gene: TRBV2
J gene: TRBJ2-7
CDR3 DNA: TGTGCCAGCAATCGACAGGGGTTGACCTACGAGCAGTACTTC
CDR3 protein: CASNRQGLTYEQYF

D gene: .
clone size: .
V gene: TRBV7-9
J gene: TRBJ1-1
CDR3 DNA: TGTGCCAGCAGCTTAGCGCAGTTGGGAATGAACACTGAAGCTTTCTTT
CDR3 protein: CASSLAQLGMNTEAFF

D gene: .
clone size: .
V gene: TRBV10-1
J gene: TRBJ2-1
CDR3 DNA: TGCGCCAGCAGTGCCCAAAGAGGTAATGAGCAGTTCTTC
CDR3 protein: CASSAQRGNEQFF

D gene: .
clone size: .
V gene: TRBV21-1
J gene: TRBJ2-1
CDR3 DNA: TGTGCCAGCAGTGGTGTCAGCTCCTACAATGAGCAGTTCTTC
CDR3 protein: CASSGVSSYNEQFF

D gene: .
clone size: .
V gene: TRBV9
J gene: TRBJ2-1
CDR3 DNA: TGTGCCAGCAGCGTAGATCCAGTAGGACCAATCTACGAGCAGTTCTTC
CDR3 protein: CASSVDPVGPIYEQFF

D gene: .
clone size: .
V gene: TRBV10-3
J gene: TRBJ2-7
CDR3 DNA: TGTGCCACCTCCAAAACAGAGTCCTACGAGCAGTACTTC
CDR3 protein: CATSKTESYEQYF

D gene: TRBD2
clone size: .
V gene: TRBV7-2
J gene: TRBJ2-1
CDR3 DNA: TGTGCCAGCAGCTTAGGGACTAGCAGATACAATGAGCAGTTCTTC
CDR3 protein: CASSLGTSRYNEQFF

D gene: TRBD2
clone size: .
V gene: TRBV28
J gene: TRBJ2-7
CDR3 DNA: TGTGCCAGCAGTCCACCCGGACTAGCGGGACAACTACGGGACGAGCAGTACTTC
CDR3 protein: CASSPPGLAGQLRDEQYF

D gene: .
clone size: .
V gene: TRBV5-4
J gene: TRBJ2-1
CDR3 DNA: TGTGCCAGCAGCCAAACCAGGGGCAATGAGCAGTTCTTC
CDR3 protein: CASSQTRGNEQFF

D gene: .
clone size: .
V gene: TRBV5-1
J gene: TRBJ1-5
CDR3 DNA: TGCGCCAGCAGCCCCGGATGGGGTGAGGATCAGCCCCAGCATTTT
CDR3 protein: CASSPGWGEDQPQHF

D gene: .
clone size: .
V gene: TRBV13
J gene: TRBJ2-7
CDR3 DNA: TGTGCCACTTTACCCCGGGCTAGCGACCTCTACGAGCAGTACTTC
CDR3 protein: CATLPRASDLYEQYF

D gene: TRBD1
clone size: .
V gene: TRBV18
J gene: TRBJ1-4
CDR3 DNA: TGTGCCAGCTCACCACCGGGACAGGGGTATGAAAAACTGTTTTTT
CDR3 protein: CASSPPGQGYEKLFF

D gene: .
clone size: .
V gene: TRBV5-1
J gene: TRBJ2-1
CDR3 DNA: TGCGCCAGCAGCTTGCAAATAGAGTACAATGAGCAGTTCTTC
CDR3 protein: CASSLQIEYNEQFF

D gene: TRBD2
clone size: .
V gene: TRBV19
J gene: TRBJ2-2
CDR3 DNA: TGTGCCAGTAGAGGACTAGCGGGAGGGATCACCGGGGAGCTGTTTTTT
CDR3 protein: CASRGLAGGITGELFF

D gene: .
clone size: .
V gene: TRBV30
J gene: TRBJ1-1
CDR3 DNA: TGTGCCTGGGAGGCAAACACTGAAGCTTTCTTT
CDR3 protein: CAWEANTEAFF

D gene: .
clone size: .
V gene: TRBV2
J gene: TRBJ2-7
CDR3 DNA: TGTGCCAGCAGTGAAGCGCGTCTCTACGAGCAGTACTTC
CDR3 protein: CASSEARLYEQYF

D gene: TRBD1
clone size: .
V gene: TRBV25-1
J gene: TRBJ1-2
CDR3 DNA: TGTGCCAGCAGTGAATCCCACAACAGGGGGGCCTTCCGTGGCTACACCTTC
CDR3 protein: CASSESHNRGAFRGYTF

D gene: .
clone size: .
V gene: TRBV19
J gene: TRBJ1-5
CDR3 DNA: TGTGCCAGTAGTATAGGGAAGGGTCGGCGGCCCCAGCATTTT
CDR3 protein: CASSIGKGRRPQHF

D gene: TRBD1
clone size: .
V gene: TRBV10-1
J gene: TRBJ2-7
CDR3 DNA: TGCGCCAGCAGTCCTCGTGGACAGGGATCTTCCTACGAGCAGTACTTC
CDR3 protein: CASSPRGQGSSYEQYF

D gene: TRBD2
clone size: .
V gene: TRBV4-3
J gene: TRBJ2-4
CDR3 DNA: TGCGCCAGCAGCCAAGAGGGGAGGGGAGACATTCAGTACTTC
CDR3 protein: CASSQEGRGDIQYF

D gene: TRBD1
clone size: .
V gene: TRBV7-6
J gene: TRBJ1-1
CDR3 DNA: TGTGCCAGCAGCGTCTACAGGGGCACTGAAGCTTTCTTT
CDR3 protein: CASSVYRGTEAFF

D gene: .
clone size: .
V gene: TRBV19
J gene: TRBJ2-7
CDR3 DNA: TGTGCCAGCCACCCGGGGACAAATTCCTACGAGCAGTACTTC
CDR3 protein: CASHPGTNSYEQYF

D gene: TRBD1
clone size: .
V gene: TRBV28
J gene: TRBJ2-7
CDR3 DNA: TGTGCCAGCGGGGGACAGGAGGCACCCTCTACCTACGAGCAGTACTTC
CDR3 protein: CASGGQEAPSTYEQYF

D gene: .
clone size: .
V gene: TRBV10-1
J gene: TRBJ2-7
CDR3 DNA: TGCGCCAGCAGTGGGTTGACCTACGAGCAGTACTTC
CDR3 protein: CASSGLTYEQYF

D gene: TRBD1
clone size: .
V gene: TRBV15
J gene: TRBJ1-5
CDR3 DNA: TGTGCCACCAGCAGAAGGGGACAGAGCAATCAGCCCCAGCATTTT
CDR3 protein: CATSRRGQSNQPQHF

D gene: TRBD1
clone size: .
V gene: TRBV5-1
J gene: TRBJ2-3
CDR3 DNA: TGCGCCAGCAGCATCCGGGACAGTGGCACAGATACGCAGTATTTT
CDR3 protein: CASSIRDSGTDTQYF

D gene: TRBD2
clone size: .
V gene: TRBV19
J gene: TRBJ2-2
CDR3 DNA: TGTGCCAGTAGTTCCGGGACTACCTACACCGGGGAGCTGTTTTTT
CDR3 protein: CASSSGTTYTGELFF

D gene: .
clone size: .
V gene: TRBV9
J gene: TRBJ2-5
CDR3 DNA: TGTGCCAGCAGCGTGCAGGGACCGGGGGAGACCCAGTACTTC
CDR3 protein: CASSVQGPGETQYF

D gene: TRBD2
clone size: .
V gene: TRBV28
J gene: TRBJ2-5
CDR3 DNA: TGTGCCAGCAGTTTCACTAGCGGGAGAGGTAAAGAGACCCAGTACTTC
CDR3 protein: CASSFTSGRGKETQYF

D gene: TRBD1
clone size: .
V gene: TRBV30
J gene: TRBJ1-4
CDR3 DNA: TGTGCCTGGAGTTTGGGACAGGTGCGAAGGGGGAGACTGTTTTTT
CDR3 protein: CAWSLGQVRRGRLFF

D gene: .
clone size: .
V gene: TRBV2
J gene: TRBJ1-5
CDR3 DNA: TGTGCCAGCAGTCGCACGAATCAGCCCCAGCATTTT
CDR3 protein: CASSRTNQPQHF

D gene: TRBD1
clone size: .
V gene: TRBV5-4
J gene: TRBJ2-2
CDR3 DNA: TGTGCCAGCAGCTCCTACAGGGGGCGCAGCCCCGGGGAGCTGTTTTTT
CDR3 protein: CASSSYRGRSPGELFF

D gene: .
clone size: .
V gene: TRBV5-1
J gene: TRBJ2-1
CDR3 DNA: TGCGCCAGCAGCTCGACCCCTCACAATGAGCAGTTCTTC
CDR3 protein: CASSSTPHNEQFF

D gene: .
clone size: .
V gene: TRBV6-5
J gene: TRBJ1-1
CDR3 DNA: TGTGCCAGCAGTTACTCGAGATTCGGGGGTCACACTGAAGCTTTCTTT
CDR3 protein: CASSYSRFGGHTEAFF

D gene: .
clone size: .
V gene: TRBV10-1
J gene: TRBJ2-7
CDR3 DNA: TGCGCCAGCAGTGTGGACCCCTTGAGCTACGAGCAGTACTTC
CDR3 protein: CASSVDPLSYEQYF